This T cell receptor beta chain was found in a study of cytomegalovirus exposure and HLA in healthy donors. General study points: The HLA-A and HLA-B alleles of most subjects were reportedly predicted accurately from TCR beta sequences. Reports indicated that the classifier achieved high specificity and sensitivity in diagnosing cytomegalovirus status. The study put 160 or so TCR beta chains on its list as cytomegalovirus-associated.

Vbeta (60) and Jbeta (13) primers were used in the PCR. Only in-frame clones appear in the TCRdb table, and some are missing; sequencing was by immunoSEQ multiplex PCR. This sample yields about 180,000 clones, of which 75% to 85% are seen a single time; 2% to 3% belongs to the top ten. Comments on this clone: Its specificity is not known.

Germline V gives CDR1 MDHEN, CDR2 SYDVKM. The CDR3 length is 15 residues. J was trimmed by 4 bases and V by 3 bases; bases with no gene match: 7. The chain combines TRBV28 with TRBJ1-2; 8 bases fit TRBD1. The sample comprised PBMCs. This TCR derives from a woman aged 25 to 39 in good health and CMV-seropositive. The CDR3 here is CASSLPDRGAYGYTF. The CDR3 DNA sequence: TGTGCCAGCAGTTTGCCTGACAGGGGCGCCTATGGCTACACCTTC.